This is a list of T cell receptor beta chains from one sample in a study of Graves' ophthalmopathy and Graves' hyperthyroidism. TCRdb called the multiplex PCR reads again in MiXCR, with one record for every CDR3 protein. The sample holds under 400,000 distinct CDR3 sequences; about a sixth are singletons and the top ten take roughly an eighth. Sequencing used peripheral blood. These receptors all stem from an adult man with Graves' ophthalmopathy. CDR3s include the opening cysteine and the closing phenylalanine or tryptophan. Fields, in order: D gene, clone size, J gene, V gene, CDR3 DNA, CDR3 protein. The D gene is left open where the match is weak. Part of the rows lack a size; the others show once, few, many or a class for expanded clones.

>TRBD1|many|TRBJ1-5|TRBV11-2
TGTGCCAGCAGCTTATCCGGACAGGGGGCGATCAATCAGCCCCAGCATTTT
CASSLSGQGAINQPQHF
>TRBD1|NA|TRBJ2-2|TRBV20-1
TGCAGTGCTACGACAGGGGGCAACACCGGGGAGCTGTTTTTT
CSATTGGNTGELFF
>NA|few|TRBJ1-2|TRBV20-1
TGCAGTGCGAGGGGAGCCGCTAACTATGGCTACAACTTC
CSARGAANYGYNF
>TRBD1|many|TRBJ1-3|TRBV6-1
TGTGCCAGCAGGCCGACAGGGGCAACAGCTGGAAACACCATATATTTT
CASRPTGATAGNTIYF
>TRBD1|NA|TRBJ1-2|TRBV5-6
TGTGCCAGCAGCTTGGTAGCAGGGGGCAGTGGCTACACCTTC
CASSLVAGGSGYTF
>NA|many|TRBJ2-7|TRBV5-1
TGCGCCAGCAGCGGGGACTTCTACGAGCAGTACTTC
CASSGDFYEQYF
>NA|few|TRBJ2-7|TRBV7-8
TGTGCCAGCAGCTTATCCCTCATCCGATCCTACGAGCAGTACTTC
CASSLSLIRSYEQYF
>TRBD1|many|TRBJ2-7|TRBV2
TGTGCCAGCAGGATGGACAGGGGTTTGACCTACGAGCAGTACTTC
CASRMDRGLTYEQYF
>NA|NA|TRBJ1-5|TRBV20-1
TGCAGTGCTCACGAGGGCAGGGGTGATCAGCCCCAGCTTTTT
CSAHEGRGDQPQLF
>NA|NA|TRBJ2-5|TRBV18
TGTGCCGGCTCACCACCCTCGGGCGGGGAGACCCAGTACTTC
CAGSPPSGGETQYF
>NA|many|TRBJ1-5|TRBV28
TGTGCCAGCACCACCCCCAATCAGCCCCAGCATTTT
CASTTPNQPQHF
>NA|many|TRBJ2-5|TRBV11-1
TGTGCCAGCAGCTTATGGACGTTCGGGGGCTTCCAAGAGACCCAGTACTTC
CASSLWTFGGFQETQYF
>NA|many|TRBJ2-7|TRBV6-5
TGTGCCAGCAAACGGGGGGCTTCATCCTACGAGCAGTACTTC
CASKRGASSYEQYF